This T cell receptor (beta chain) emerged from a study of blood T cell repertoires in COVID-19. On the study more broadly: Sites across the United States, Italy and Spain contributed samples from acute and convalescent COVID-19. PBMCs, B-cell-depleted T cells, or T cells were the source of the cDNA or gDNA that made up the material.

Methods used by the authors: Reference gene primers were amplified, and this amplification served to estimate nucleated cell counts. Some clones are missing from TCRdb's copy, which holds only in-frame ones; the method was immunoSEQ multiplex PCR. From that table come the V and J calls and clone size; the DNA was used to work out D and trimming. The table includes over 150,000 clones, around 86% detected once. Unmatched junction bases numbered 6, after V lost 6 bases and J lost 9 bases. The length of the CDR3 is 14 residues. CDR1 and CDR2 from the germline V gene are MNHEY and SVGAGI. Specimen: peripheral blood. This clonotype was sampled from a man over 45 with active or convalescent COVID-19. The chain recombines TRBV6-5 with TRBJ2-1; 12 nucleotides line up with TRBD2. Here the CDR3 reads CASSPTSGSSEQFF. CDR3 coding DNA: TGTGCCAGCAGCCCGACTAGCGGGAGCAGTGAGCAGTTCTTC.